The clone carrying this TCR beta chain was counted only a few times. From germline, CDR1 is MNHEY and CDR2 SVGAGI. The length of the CDR3 is 13 residues. V dropped 2 bases and J dropped 8 bases, with 12 bases sitting between them. TCRdb called the 5' RACE reads again in MiXCR, with one record for every CDR3 protein. The profile shows around 470,000 distinct CDR3 sequences, 14% of them singletons. The sample is drawn from a study of identical twins. This sample also appeared in a second study, on yellow fever vaccine responses in identical twins.

The source of this sequence is a woman under 30 in good health. This chain links TRBV6-5 with TRBJ1-2; D remains unclear. The sample comprised CD4+ T cells sorted from blood. In DNA form, the CDR3 reads TGTGCCAGCAGTTACAAGGGCAAGGAGGGCTACACCTTC. It translates to CASSYKGKEGYTF.